This TCR beta chain was identified in a study of healthy donors' naive CD4 and CD8 T cells. Study information: Three donor age groups were sampled: 20-25, 40-50 and 60-70 years; half female. TCR alpha primers covered all functional IMGT alpha gene variants. The study's findings and limits: Negatively charged CDR3s marked CD8+ lineage; positively charged CDR3s marked CD4+ lineage.

Of note for this clonotype: Its target is unknown.

Germline V CDR1 and CDR2: MGHRA, YSYEKL. This CDR3 has 16 residues. Trimming removed 2 bases from V and 0 bases from J, with 11 bases in between. Starting from 500 ng of total RNA, TCR libraries were made with linear amplification. TCRdb re-called the reads through MiXCR, storing one row per CDR3 protein. The table has around 180,000 distinct CDR3 sequences, 74% seen once; the top ten hold less than 2.5%. The sample comprised naive CD4+ and CD8+ T cells sorted from blood, pooled from several donors. The receptor was derived from a pool of human donors in good health; the sample pools cells from several healthy donors. The rearrangement joins TRBV4-1 to TRBJ1-5; D perhaps matches TRBD1 (6 bases). CDR3 coding DNA: TGCGCCAGCAGCCAACTACAGGGTAGTAGCAATCAGCCCCAGCATTTT. This encodes CASSQLQGSSNQPQHF.